The table lists the clone carrying this T cell receptor (beta chain) with a few counts. The antigen remains unidentified. This sample was taken from a study of cytomegalovirus exposure and HLA in healthy donors. Study as a whole: Around 85 million unique TCRs from HLA-typed donors were held in an early data release. Study-wide points: Both high specificity and high sensitivity reportedly marked the classifier's diagnosis of cytomegalovirus status. In a later analysis, roughly 17,000 TCR beta sequences were associated with HLA alleles at 0.05 false discovery rate.

60 Vbeta and 13 Jbeta primers were used in PCR. How the authors handled the data: The authors later counted about 80 million unique TCR beta chains, around 9.9 million of them shared. The assay was immunoSEQ multiplex PCR, and TCRdb's table has in-frame clones only and misses some. The DNA gave D and trimming, while V, J and clone size come from that table. Found here are over 150,000 clones, about 80% of them singletons; the top ten hold more than 3.5%. With 1 base clipped from V and 5 bases from J, the junction kept 2 bases outside the gene matches. Per germline, CDR1 SGHTA and CDR2 FQGNSA. CDR3 length: 15 residues.

The sequenced sample was PBMCs. The chain carries TRBV7-2 and TRBJ2-2, with 9 bases matching TRBD1. The TCR was taken from a young man in good health and CMV-seropositive. Here the CDR3 reads CASSLDRGHTGELFF. The DNA for the CDR3 is TGTGCCAGCAGCTTAGACAGGGGGCATACCGGGGAGCTGTTTTTT. The full variable domain, rest sourced from reference TRBV7-2 and TRBJ2-2, is GAGVSQSPSNKVTEKGKDVELRCDPISGHTALYWYRQSLGQGLEFLIYFQGNSAPDKSGLPSDRFSAERTGGSVSTLTIQRTQQEDSAVYLCASSLDRGHTGELFFGEGSRLTVL.